One and the same sample provided the 32 T cell receptor beta chains below, sequenced in a study of CD8 T cell repertoires and HIV-1 epitope variants. Their recognized antigens are unknown. The method was immunoSEQ multiplex PCR; TCRdb's version includes in-frame clones alone and lacks a portion of them. Here the sample spans thousands of clones, about three quarters being singletons. The material sequenced was cultured CD8+ T cells derived from PBMCs. All receptors come from a male donor with HIV.

V is TRBV28 and J is TRBJ2-2; possibly TRBD1 for D (5 bases). The CDR3 covers 14 residues. Germline CDR1 and CDR2: MDHEN and SYDVKM. Trimming stripped 2 bases from V and 5 bases from J, with 9 bases between. The CDR3 loop is CASSLDSRTGELFF. CDR3 DNA: TGTGCCAGCAGTTTAGACAGTAGGACCGGGGAGCTGTTTTTT.

There are a few counts of this clone. The rearrangement uses TRBV27 and TRBJ2-2; TRBD2 matches 10 bases. The CDR3 covers 14 residues. The V gene's germline CDR1 is MNHEY and CDR2 SMNVEV (reference sequence). J lost 5 bases, V lost 9 bases, and 6 bases had no gene match. The DNA of the CDR3 is TGTGCCAGTGAGCCTAGCGGGAGAACCGGGGAGCTGTTTTTT. It codes for CASEPSGRTGELFF.

This chain joins TRBV7-2 and TRBJ1-2, with D unclear. Trimming took 5 bases from V and 3 from J, leaving 19 bases between them. This CDR3 has 16 residues. Germline CDR1 and CDR2: SGHTA and FQGNSA. The DNA of the CDR3 is TGTGCCAGCAGCCCTTGGCCGGTAGAATTGGACTATGGCTACACCTTC. Translating it yields CASSPWPVELDYGYTF.

The gene calls are TRBV7-8 and TRBJ2-7; 13 bases are shared with TRBD2. The V gene's germline CDR1 is SGHVS and CDR2 FQNEAQ. The junction had 2 bases not matched to a gene; V was cut back by 3 bases and J by 3 bases. The CDR3 contains 15 residues. The DNA for the CDR3 is TGTGCCAGCAGCTTCGGACTAGCGGGAGACTACGAGCAGTACTTC. This codes for CASSFGLAGDYEQYF.

The CDR3 DNA reads as TGTGCCAGCAGTTTAACACAAAAGGTGGATACGCAGTATTTT. The encoded protein is CASSLTQKVDTQYF. This chain links TRBV28 with TRBJ2-3; D unresolved. V dropped 2 bases and J dropped 6 bases, with 12 bases sitting between them. This CDR3 is built from 14 residues. CDR1 MDHEN and CDR2 SYDVKM come from the germline V gene.

This clone was seen a few times. V usage is TRBV4-1 and J usage is TRBJ1-5; 8 bases map to TRBD1. Germline-derived CDR1 and CDR2 are MGHRA and YSYEKL. The junction had 5 bases not matched to a gene; V was cut back by 4 bases and J by 3 bases. CDR3 size: 15 residues. CDR3 nucleotide sequence: TGCGCCAGCAGCCTCGGGACAGGCGTCAATCAGCCCCAGCATTTT. Translated, it gives CASSLGTGVNQPQHF.

This clone is labeled medium-sized. The chain carries TRBV5-4 and TRBJ1-3; 9 nucleotides line up with TRBD1. Germline V gene data show CDR1 as SGHNT and CDR2 as YYREEE (reference sequence). This CDR3 has 17 amino acids. Unmatched junction bases numbered 11, after V lost 4 bases and J lost 3 bases. The CDR3 DNA reads as TGTGCCAGCAGCGCGCTGGACAGGGGAGTCGGTGGAAACACCATATATTTT. Its protein is CASSALDRGVGGNTIYF.

The chain links TRBV7-9 to TRBJ1-4; TRBD1 agrees at 8 bases. The ends lost 4 bases at V and 5 bases at J; junction bases unmatched: 6. Germline CDR1 and CDR2: SEHNR and FQNEAQ (reference sequence). This CDR3 has 15 amino acids. As DNA, the CDR3 is TGTGCCAGCAGCTCTTTATGGACAGGGAATGAAAAACTGTTTTTT. It is translated as CASSSLWTGNEKLFF.

The chain combines TRBV18 with TRBJ1-1; TRBD1 is a possible D gene (5 bases). This CDR3 is 16 amino acids long. V was shortened by 3 bases and J by 2 bases, with 16 bases between the two germline ends. Germline V lookup: CDR1 KGHSH, CDR2 LQKENI. The CDR3 coding sequence is TGTGCCAGCTCACCCCGGGACCTATTAGGAAACACTGAAGCTTTCTTT. It is translated as CASSPRDLLGNTEAFF.

This chain uses TRBV19 with TRBJ2-3, with TRBD2 matching over 10 bases. This CDR3 is 18 amino acids long. V lost 6 bases and J lost 0; bases outside the gene matches: 12. Looked up from germline, CDR1 is LNHDA and CDR2 is SQIVND (reference sequence). CDR3 amino acids: CASRGSGGLLPSTDTQYF. In nucleotides, the CDR3 is TGTGCCAGTAGAGGTAGCGGGGGGCTTTTACCTAGCACAGATACGCAGTATTTT.

The chain carries TRBV5-1 and TRBJ1-2, with 7 bases fitting TRBD1. V shed 3 bases, J shed 4 bases, and the junction held 6 bases outside the gene matches. The CDR3 spans 14 residues. Germline V gene lookup returns CDR1 SGHRS and CDR2 YFSETQ. This CDR3 reads CASSSRDSAYGYTF. The CDR3 DNA reads TGCGCCAGCAGCTCCCGGGACAGCGCCTATGGCTACACCTTC.

This clone was seen more than once but under ten times. This chain joins TRBV18 and TRBJ1-6; possible D gene TRBD1, 6 bases. The V end lost 3 bases, the J end lost 5 bases, and 8 bases lay between the germline ends. CDR1 KGHSH and CDR2 LQKENI come from the germline V gene. The CDR3 has 14 residues. This CDR3 reads CASSPTGNNSPLHF. The CDR3, as DNA: TGTGCCAGCTCACCCACAGGGAATAATTCACCCCTCCACTTT.

In DNA form, the CDR3 reads TGTGCCAGCAGTTACGGGACAGGGGCTCTTCACTATGGCTACACCTTC. Its translation: CASSYGTGALHYGYTF. V usage is TRBV6-6 and J usage is TRBJ1-2; 10 nucleotides line up with TRBD1. J was trimmed by 3 bases and V by 2 bases; bases with no gene match: 6. This CDR3 spans 16 amino acids. Germline-derived CDR1 and CDR2 are MNHNY and SVGAGI (reference sequence).

This chain joins TRBV6-5 and TRBJ2-1; TRBD1 agrees at 7 bases. Germline CDR1 is MNHEY and CDR2 is SVGAGI. This CDR3 has 14 residues. V lost 6 bases and J lost 7; bases outside the gene matches: 9. The CDR3 nucleotides are TGTGCCAGCAGCTGGACAGGTAGGGGGAATGAGCAGTTCTTC. Amino acids: CASSWTGRGNEQFF.

This clone was seen a single time. This chain joins TRBV6-5 and TRBJ1-5; 7 bases match TRBD1. This CDR3 comprises 13 residues. Germline CDR1 is MNHEY and CDR2 is SVGAGI. V shed 5 bases and J 6 bases; nucleotides not matched to a gene: 4. CDR3 amino acids: CASSRTGVQPQHF. The CDR3 DNA sequence: TGTGCCAGCAGTCGCACAGGGGTTCAGCCCCAGCATTTT.

Here the CDR3 reads CASSPEGETQYF. The CDR3 DNA is TGTGCCAGCTCACCCGAGGGAGAGACCCAGTACTTC. V is TRBV18 and J is TRBJ2-5, with D possibly TRBD2 on 5 matching bases. V was trimmed by 3 bases and J by 4 bases, leaving 6 bases between them. Germline V gene lookup returns CDR1 KGHSH and CDR2 LQKENI. CDR3 length: 12 residues. The full variable domain, its missing parts supplied by reference TRBV18 and TRBJ2-5, is NAGVMQNPRHLVRRRGQEARLRCSPMKGHSHVYWYRQLPEEGLKFMVYLQKENIIDESGMPKERFSAEFPKEGPSILRIQQVVRGDSAAYFCASSPEGETQYFGPGTRLLVL.

The chain is built from TRBV6-5 and TRBJ2-1; 12 bases agree with TRBD2. CDR1 is MNHEY, CDR2 SVGAGI, per germline. This CDR3 has 16 amino acids. V was pared by 2 bases and J by 8 bases, with 7 bases of the junction left unmatched. The CDR3 loop reads CASSYPTSGSSHEQFF. In DNA, the CDR3 is TGTGCCAGCAGTTACCCGACTAGCGGGAGCTCCCATGAGCAGTTCTTC.

The V and J genes are TRBV11-2 and TRBJ2-1, with D possibly matching TRBD1 (5 bases). Trimming removed 1 base at V and 16 bases at J, with 11 bases between. Germline V CDR1 and CDR2: SGHAT, FQNNGV. CDR3 length: 11 residues. The DNA of the CDR3 is TGTGCCAGCAGCTTAGTGCAGGGTAAATTCTTC. This codes for CASSLVQGKFF.

The chain recombines TRBV19 with TRBJ2-7; D is uncertain. Looked up from germline, CDR1 is LNHDA and CDR2 is SQIVND (reference sequence). The CDR3 sequence is 16 residues long. V was pared by 3 bases and J by 3 bases, with 18 bases between. The CDR3 region has the DNA TGTGCCAGTAGTATGTCTCGGCCAGCAACTGTCTACGAGCAGTACTTC. Protein sequence: CASSMSRPATVYEQYF. Filled out from reference TRBV19 and TRBJ2-7, the complete variable domain reads DGGITQSPKYLFRKEGQNVTLSCEQNLNHDAMYWYRQDPGQGLRLIYYSQIVNDFQKGDIAEGYSVSREKKESFPLTVTSAQKNPTAFYLCASSMSRPATVYEQYFGPGTRLTVT.

The chain joins TRBV6-5 to TRBJ1-2; no firm D call. Trimming removed 5 bases from V and 4 bases from J, with 8 bases in between. CDR3 size: 12 residues. Germline V gives CDR1 MNHEY, CDR2 SVGAGI. For the CDR3, the DNA is TGTGCCAGCAGTCCAGATCTCTATGGCTACACCTTC. It translates to CASSPDLYGYTF.

The chain joins TRBV7-9 to TRBJ2-5; tentatively, D is TRBD2 (6 bases). The V end lost 7 bases, the J end lost 2 bases, and 20 bases lay between the germline ends. The CDR3 has 16 residues. Germline CDR1 SEHNR, CDR2 FQNEAQ (reference sequence). CDR3 coding DNA: TGTGCCAGCATCGCAGCCGGGACTGGGGTACAAGAGACCCAGTACTTC. Residues: CASIAAGTGVQETQYF.

This clone has more than one count but fewer than ten. J is TRBJ2-7 and V is TRBV27; D not resolved. In germline, CDR1 is MNHEY, CDR2 SMNVEV (reference sequence). This CDR3 region has 15 residues. Between the trimmed V and J ends, which lost 6 bases and 1 base, there was a span of 16 bases. DNA of the CDR3: TGTGCCAGCAGCCCAGAAGGCAGGCTGTCCTACGAGCAGTACTTC. Translating gives CASSPEGRLSYEQYF.

The chain carries TRBV4-1 and TRBJ2-3; TRBD1 is a possible D gene (5 bases). CDR3 length: 15 residues. The V end was cut by 0 bases, the J end by 4 bases, with 11 bases between. CDR1 and CDR2 from the germline V gene are MGHRA and YSYEKL. For the CDR3, the DNA is TGCGCCAGCAGCCAAGAAGGGGTCCGGGCAGATACGCAGTATTTT. Encoded protein: CASSQEGVRADTQYF.

The rearrangement joins TRBV28 to TRBJ1-2, with D possibly being TRBD1 (5 bases). Germline V gene sequence: CDR1 MDHEN, CDR2 SYDVKM. With 6 bases removed from V and 4 bases from J, the gap between germline ends came to 21 bases. This CDR3 spans 16 amino acids. The CDR3 protein is CASSTRTGAALYGYTF. As DNA, the CDR3 is TGTGCCAGCAGCACCCGTACCGGGGCAGCCCTCTATGGCTACACCTTC.

V and J are TRBV5-4 and TRBJ1-1; no clear D gene. The CDR3 is 13 amino acids. The germline gives CDR1 SGHNT, CDR2 YYREEE (reference sequence). Trimming pared 2 bases from V and 3 bases from J, leaving 8 bases between. CDR3 nucleotides: TGTGCCAGCAGCTTCGGGTCGGACACTGAAGCTTTCTTT. Amino acid sequence: CASSFGSDTEAFF.

The rearrangement links TRBV6-6 to TRBJ2-1; D remains unclear. From germline, CDR1 is MNHNY and CDR2 SVGAGI (reference sequence). The V and J ends lost 2 bases and 7 bases respectively, with 9 bases between them. The CDR3 runs 13 residues. The chain's CDR3 is CASSYDIPNEQFF. The CDR3 DNA follows: TGTGCCAGCAGTTACGACATCCCAAATGAGCAGTTCTTC.

The V call is TRBV4-2, the J call TRBJ2-7, with 8 bases aligning to TRBD2. The CDR3 runs to 15 residues. Germline CDR1 is LGHNA and CDR2 is YNFKEQ. The ends lost 4 bases at V and 2 bases at J; junction bases unmatched: 7. CDR3 nucleotides: TGTGCCAGCAGCCCCTCCGGGGGGGGGACCTACGAGCAGTACTTC. Its translation is CASSPSGGGTYEQYF.

The rearrangement links TRBV5-8 to TRBJ2-1, with 15 bases identical to TRBD2. V lost 3 bases to trimming and J lost 10 bases; unmatched junction nucleotides: 5. Germline V lookup: CDR1 SGHTS, CDR2 YDEGEE. The length of the CDR3 is 15 residues. The CDR3 region has the DNA TGTGCCAGCAGCTCACCGGGACTAGCGGGAGGAGAGCAGTTCTTC. Translating it yields CASSSPGLAGGEQFF.

The genes are TRBV6-1 and TRBJ2-3, with TRBD2 matching over 7 bases. Per germline, CDR1 MNHNS and CDR2 SASEGT. With V trimmed by 3 bases and J by 3 bases, 6 bases remained unmatched. The CDR3 sequence is 15 residues long. The chain's CDR3 is CASSDRWEGTDTQYF. CDR3 DNA sequence: TGTGCCAGCAGTGATAGGTGGGAGGGAACAGATACGCAGTATTTT.

This chain joins TRBV5-8 and TRBJ2-7, with 8 nucleotides matching TRBD2. This CDR3 has 13 residues. Germline values: CDR1 SGHTS, CDR2 YDEGEE. J gave up 9 bases and V 0 bases, and 5 bases lay outside the gene matches. CDR3 in amino acids: CASSLGRGARQYF. The CDR3 nucleotides read TGTGCCAGCAGCTTGGGGCGGGGGGCCAGGCAGTACTTC.

This chain connects TRBV28 to TRBJ2-5; 7 nucleotides line up with TRBD2. The CDR3 is made up of 11 amino acids. Germline V lookup: CDR1 MDHEN, CDR2 SYDVKM. V shed 7 bases and J 5 bases; nucleotides not matched to a gene: 1. CDR3 in DNA: TGTGCCAGCATGGGAGGGGAGACCCAGTACTTC. Encoded protein: CASMGGETQYF.

The chain carries TRBV15 and TRBJ2-1, with TRBD1 matching over 7 bases. The germline V gene has CDR1 LNHNV and CDR2 YYDKDF (reference sequence). The CDR3 is 18 amino acids. After removal of 3 bases from V and 8 bases from J, the junction contained 19 bases not matched to a gene. The CDR3 DNA follows: TGTGCCACCAGCAGTGAACCTCAGGGGGACCCCAGGGGAGATGAGCAGTTCTTC. Protein product: CATSSEPQGDPRGDEQFF.